Below are 23 T cell receptor beta chains sequenced from a single sample in a study of control samples from healthy donors and cancer patients. The protocol was immunoSEQ multiplex PCR, while the TCRdb copy is restricted to in-frame clones and leaves out a portion. The sample includes over 150,000 clones, about 95% seen only once; the top ten take around 15%. The specimen was PBMCs. These receptor sequences come from a man aged 55 to 69 with colorectal cancer.

The chain has TRBV18 and TRBJ1-6, with 7 bases matching TRBD1. The CDR3 sequence is 14 residues long. CDR1 KGHSH and CDR2 LQKENI come from the germline V gene. V dropped 1 base and J dropped 8; count of bases not matched to a gene: 2. The CDR3 reads CASSPQGADSPLHF. In DNA, the CDR3 is TGTGCCAGCTCACCACAGGGGGCGGATTCACCCCTCCACTTT.

The chain has TRBV18 and TRBJ1-3; D is unresolved. This CDR3 contains 15 residues. Trimming removed 2 bases at V and 2 bases at J, with 10 bases between. CDR1 KGHSH and CDR2 LQKENI come from the germline V gene. CDR3 nucleotides: TGTGCCAGCTCACCAGAAAGGAGTCCTGGAAACACCATATATTTT. It translates to CASSPERSPGNTIYF. The variable domain in full, with the rest retrieved from reference TRBV18 and TRBJ1-3, is NAGVMQNPRHLVRRRGQEARLRCSPMKGHSHVYWYRQLPEEGLKFMVYLQKENIIDESGMPKERFSAEFPKEGPSILRIQQVVRGDSAAYFCASSPERSPGNTIYFGEGSWLTVV.

The gene calls are TRBV5-1 and TRBJ1-5; no clear D gene. The V gene's germline CDR1 is SGHRS and CDR2 YFSETQ. With 0 bases removed from V and 5 bases from J, the gap between germline ends came to 12 bases. The CDR3 contains 15 residues. For the CDR3, the DNA is TGCGCCAGCAGCTTGGTGGGAGGATCGCATCAGCCCCAGCATTTT. Its translation: CASSLVGGSHQPQHF. Using reference TRBV5-1 and TRBJ1-5 for the parts outside the CDR3, the full variable domain is KAGVTQTPRYLIKTRGQQVTLSCSPISGHRSVSWYQQTPGQGLQFLFEYFSETQRNKGNFPGRFSGRQFSNSRSEMNVSTLELGDSALYLCASSLVGGSHQPQHFGDGTRLSIL.

The rearrangement links TRBV7-9 to TRBJ2-1; possible D gene TRBD2, 5 bases. CDR3 length: 13 amino acids. Between the trimmed V and J ends, which lost 4 bases and 7 bases, there was a span of 11 bases. In germline, CDR1 is SEHNR, CDR2 FQNEAQ (reference sequence). The CDR3 region is CASSYRERNEQFF. The CDR3 bases are TGTGCCAGCAGCTACCGGGAACGGAATGAGCAGTTCTTC.

The chain employs TRBV28 and TRBJ1-6; D gene ambiguous. This CDR3 has 15 amino acids. Per the germline V gene, CDR1 is MDHEN and CDR2 is SYDVKM. V dropped 6 bases and J dropped 5 bases, with 14 bases sitting between them. CDR3 DNA sequence: TGTGCCAGCAGCCTTACGACGGATAATAATTCACCCCTCCACTTT. It specifies CASSLTTDNNSPLHF.

This chain links TRBV6-6 with TRBJ1-1, with D possibly being TRBD1 (5 bases). The germline CDR1 and CDR2 sequences are MNHNY and SVGAGI (reference sequence). Deletions cut 0 bases from V and 0 bases from J, with 8 bases between. The CDR3 extends over 15 amino acids. The CDR3 DNA reads as TGTGCCAGCAGTTACTCGTCGGGGGTGAACACTGAAGCTTTCTTT. Protein product: CASSYSSGVNTEAFF.

V usage is TRBV4-1 and J usage is TRBJ1-2, with TRBD1 identical over 9 bases. V shed 0 bases and J 7 bases; nucleotides not matched to a gene: 12. Per germline, CDR1 MGHRA and CDR2 YSYEKL. The CDR3 has 17 residues. The chain's CDR3 is CASSQDGWTGARGGYTF. The DNA for the CDR3 is TGCGCCAGCAGCCAAGATGGCTGGACAGGGGCGCGGGGTGGCTACACCTTC.

V usage is TRBV11-2 and J usage is TRBJ1-2, with a weak D call TRBD1 (5 bases). Germline-derived CDR1 and CDR2 are SGHAT and FQNNGV. The CDR3 sequence is 19 residues long. Trimming took off 2 bases at V and 2 bases at J, with 24 bases between the two ends. The CDR3 spells CASSLSPNLAGSSNYGYTF. In DNA, the CDR3 is TGTGCCAGCAGCTTATCCCCAAATTTGGCAGGGAGCTCAAACTATGGCTACACCTTC. The variable domain in full, with the rest retrieved from reference TRBV11-2 and TRBJ1-2, is EAGVAQSPRYKIIEKRQSVAFWCNPISGHATLYWYQQILGQGPKLLIQFQNNGVVDDSQLPKDRFSAERLKGVDSTLKIQPAKLEDSAVYLCASSLSPNLAGSSNYGYTFGSGTRLTVV.

This CDR3 reads CASSLVGVGTDTQYF. The CDR3 DNA reads TGCGCCAGCAGCTTGGTAGGGGTCGGCACAGATACGCAGTATTTT. V is TRBV5-1 and J is TRBJ2-3, with D perhaps TRBD1 (5 bases). This CDR3 contains 15 residues. Germline V lookup: CDR1 SGHRS, CDR2 YFSETQ. Trimming pared 0 bases from V and 1 base from J, leaving 9 bases between.

The rearrangement links TRBV27 to TRBJ2-2, with D tentatively TRBD1 (6 bases). Per germline, CDR1 MNHEY and CDR2 SMNVEV (reference sequence). V gave up 6 bases and J gave up 3 bases, with 11 bases separating them. The CDR3 spans 14 residues. CDR3 amino acids: CASSLGQYTGELFF. CDR3 sequence (DNA): TGTGCCAGCAGCCTGGGACAATACACCGGGGAGCTGTTTTTT.

The chain carries TRBV6-5 and TRBJ2-2; 7 positions match TRBD1. V lost 6 bases to trimming and J lost 8 bases; unmatched junction nucleotides: 3. The CDR3 has 12 amino acids. Germline CDR1 reads MNHEY; CDR2 reads SVGAGI. CDR3 residues: CASSNRGGELFF. In DNA, the CDR3 is TGTGCCAGCAGCAACAGGGGTGGGGAGCTGTTTTTT.

The V gene is TRBV3-1 (or the pseudogene TRBV3-2), the J gene TRBJ1-1; the match to TRBD1 covers 7 bases. CDR1 and CDR2 from the germline V gene are LGHDT and YNNKEL (reference sequence). V lost 1 base and J lost 9; bases outside the gene matches: 5. This CDR3 has 13 residues. CDR3 in amino acids: CASSQARQGKAFF. CDR3 coding DNA: TGTGCCAGCAGCCAAGCCCGACAGGGTAAAGCTTTCTTT.

The chain joins TRBV11-2 to TRBJ2-2; D is undetermined. The CDR3 extends over 15 amino acids. V lost 5 bases and J lost 1, with 11 bases in between. CDR1 and CDR2 (germline): SGHAT, FQNNGV. The CDR3 sequence: CASSPPGRNTGELFF. CDR3 coding DNA: TGTGCCAGCAGCCCCCCGGGCAGGAACACCGGGGAGCTGTTTTTT.

The chain employs TRBV29-1 and TRBJ1-4; D unclear. V lost 5 bases, J lost 13 bases, and 11 bases lay in between. The CDR3 extends over 10 amino acids. CDR1 SQVTM and CDR2 ANQGSEA come from the germline V gene. The CDR3 bases are TGCAGCGTTCGGGAGCAGAGACTGTTTTTT. Encoded protein: CSVREQRLFF.

The chain has TRBV19 and TRBJ1-5, with D tentatively TRBD1 (5 bases). The CDR3 has 14 residues. V was trimmed by 5 bases and J by 2 bases, leaving 10 bases between them. Looked up from germline, CDR1 is LNHDA and CDR2 is SQIVND (reference sequence). The CDR3 nucleotides are TGTGCCAGTAGTGTTCAGGGCGGCAATCAGCCCCAGCATTTT. Protein product: CASSVQGGNQPQHF.

CDR3 in DNA: TGTGCCAGCAGCTTCCGCAGGGCCACCGGGGAGCTGTTTTTT. Protein sequence: CASSFRRATGELFF. The rearrangement links TRBV11-2 to TRBJ2-2; tentatively, D is TRBD1 (5 bases). V lost 3 bases, J lost 4 bases, and 9 bases lay in between. The CDR3 sequence is 14 residues long. Germline loops: CDR1 SGHAT, CDR2 FQNNGV.

This chain links TRBV6-5 with TRBJ1-2; D ambiguous. This CDR3 is 12 amino acids long. With 8 bases removed from V and 6 bases from J, the gap between germline ends came to 13 bases. CDR1 MNHEY and CDR2 SVGAGI come from the germline V gene. CDR3 residues: CASGSSVDGYTF. The CDR3 DNA reads TGTGCCAGCGGCTCAAGCGTGGATGGCTACACCTTC.

The chain uses TRBV3-1 (or the pseudogene TRBV3-2) and TRBJ1-2; D not certain. Looked up from germline, CDR1 is LGHDT and CDR2 is YNNKEL (reference sequence). The length of the CDR3 is 13 residues. Trimming left V 0 bases short and J 2 bases short, with 4 bases between. In nucleotides, the CDR3 is TGTGCCAGCAGCCAAGATTCCAACTATGGCTACACCTTC. Its protein product is CASSQDSNYGYTF.

This chain links TRBV6-5 with TRBJ1-5; D unresolved. CDR1 and CDR2 (germline): MNHEY, SVGAGI. V gave up 5 bases and J gave up 0 bases, with 11 bases separating them. The CDR3 sequence is 15 residues long. CDR3 in amino acids: CASSTRQISNQPQHF. As DNA, the CDR3 is TGTGCCAGCAGTACCCGGCAAATTAGCAATCAGCCCCAGCATTTT.

The chain carries TRBV6-5 and TRBJ2-7; TRBD1 agrees at 9 bases. The V gene end was trimmed by 0 bases and the J gene end by 6 bases; junction bases not matched to a gene: 6. This CDR3 comprises 15 residues. Per the germline V gene, CDR1 is MNHEY and CDR2 is SVGAGI. The CDR3 region is CASSYSGQGVAEQYF. DNA of the CDR3: TGTGCCAGCAGTTACTCGGGACAGGGAGTCGCCGAGCAGTACTTC.

This chain links TRBV6-5 with TRBJ2-3, with D tentatively TRBD1 (6 bases). Germline CDR1 reads MNHEY; CDR2 reads SVGAGI. The CDR3 loop spans 15 amino acids. V dropped 6 bases and J dropped 2 bases, with 15 bases sitting between them. CDR3 protein: CASSVRDIHTDTQYF. The CDR3 DNA reads TGTGCCAGCAGCGTCCGGGACATTCACACAGATACGCAGTATTTT.

This chain uses TRBV3-1 (or the pseudogene TRBV3-2) with TRBJ1-3; D not certain. V was clipped by 5 bases and J by 0 bases, with 11 bases between them. The V gene's germline CDR1 is LGHDT and CDR2 YNNKEL (reference sequence). The CDR3 length is 15 residues. The CDR3 nucleotides read TGTGCCAGCAGCTCCCGCGGGAGCTCTGGAAACACCATATATTTT. The encoded protein is CASSSRGSSGNTIYF.

The rearrangement uses TRBV24-1 and TRBJ2-3; D not certain. CDR1 and CDR2 (germline): KGHDR, SFDVKD. Trimming removed 1 base from V and 5 bases from J, with 3 bases in between. There are 12 residues in the CDR3. CDR3 DNA: TGTGCCACCAGTGATTTTCAAGATACGCAGTATTTT. Translated, it gives CATSDFQDTQYF.